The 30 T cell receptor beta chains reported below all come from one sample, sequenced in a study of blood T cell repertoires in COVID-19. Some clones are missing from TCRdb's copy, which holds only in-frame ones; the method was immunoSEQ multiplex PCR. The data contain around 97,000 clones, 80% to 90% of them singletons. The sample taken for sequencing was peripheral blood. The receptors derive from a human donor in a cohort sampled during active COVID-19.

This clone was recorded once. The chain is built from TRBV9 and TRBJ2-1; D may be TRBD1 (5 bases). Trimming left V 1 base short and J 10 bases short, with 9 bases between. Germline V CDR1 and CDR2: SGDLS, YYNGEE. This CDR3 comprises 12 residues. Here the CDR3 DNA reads TGTGCCAGCAGCGTATCGAACAGGGAGCAGTTCTTC. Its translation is CASSVSNREQFF.

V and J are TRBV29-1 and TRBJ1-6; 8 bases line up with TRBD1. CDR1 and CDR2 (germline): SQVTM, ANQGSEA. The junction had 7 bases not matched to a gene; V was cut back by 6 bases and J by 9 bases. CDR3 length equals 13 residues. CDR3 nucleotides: TGCAGCGTCCAGGACAGGGAGAGTTCACCCCTCCACTTT. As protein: CSVQDRESSPLHF.

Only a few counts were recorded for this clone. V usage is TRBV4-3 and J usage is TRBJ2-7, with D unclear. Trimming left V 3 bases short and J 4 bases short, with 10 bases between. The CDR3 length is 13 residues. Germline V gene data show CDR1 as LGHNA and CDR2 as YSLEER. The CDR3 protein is CASSQNRYYEQYF. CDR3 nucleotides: TGCGCCAGCAGCCAGAACAGATATTACGAGCAGTACTTC.

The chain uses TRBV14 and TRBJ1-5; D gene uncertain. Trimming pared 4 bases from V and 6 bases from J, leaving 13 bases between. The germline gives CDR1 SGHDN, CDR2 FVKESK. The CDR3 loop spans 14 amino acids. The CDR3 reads CASSPLAGGQPQHF. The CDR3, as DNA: TGTGCCAGCAGCCCCCTCGCGGGCGGTCAGCCCCAGCATTTT.

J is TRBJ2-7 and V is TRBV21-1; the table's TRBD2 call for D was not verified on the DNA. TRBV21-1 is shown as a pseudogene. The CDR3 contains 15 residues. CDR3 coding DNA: TGTGCCAGCAGCAAAGAACCCGCGGTCCCCTACGAGCAGTACTTC. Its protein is CASSKEPAVPYEQYF.

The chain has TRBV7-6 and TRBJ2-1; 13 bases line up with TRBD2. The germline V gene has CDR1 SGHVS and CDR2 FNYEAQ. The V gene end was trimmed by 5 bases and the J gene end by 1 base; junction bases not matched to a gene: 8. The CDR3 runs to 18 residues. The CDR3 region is CASSPGTSGNPSYNEQFF. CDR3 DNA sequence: TGTGCCAGCAGCCCCGGGACTAGCGGGAATCCTTCCTACAATGAGCAGTTCTTC.

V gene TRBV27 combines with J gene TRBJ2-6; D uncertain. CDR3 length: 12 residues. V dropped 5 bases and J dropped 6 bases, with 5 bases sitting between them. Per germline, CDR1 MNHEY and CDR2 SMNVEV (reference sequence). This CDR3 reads CASSPSANVLTF. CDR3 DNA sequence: TGTGCCAGCAGTCCCTCGGCCAACGTCCTGACTTTC.

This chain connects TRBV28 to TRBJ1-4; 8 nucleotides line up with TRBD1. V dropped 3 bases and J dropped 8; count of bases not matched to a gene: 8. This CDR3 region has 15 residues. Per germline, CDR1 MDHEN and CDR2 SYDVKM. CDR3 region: CASSFYRTGREKLFF. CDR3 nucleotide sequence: TGTGCCAGCAGTTTCTATCGGACAGGGAGGGAAAAACTGTTTTTT.

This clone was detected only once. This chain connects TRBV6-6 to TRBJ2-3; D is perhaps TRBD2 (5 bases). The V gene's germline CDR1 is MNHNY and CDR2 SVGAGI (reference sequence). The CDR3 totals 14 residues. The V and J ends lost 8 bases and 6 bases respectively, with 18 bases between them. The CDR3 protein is CASLKEANRDTQYF. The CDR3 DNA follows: TGTGCCAGCCTTAAGGAGGCCAACCGGGATACGCAGTATTTT.

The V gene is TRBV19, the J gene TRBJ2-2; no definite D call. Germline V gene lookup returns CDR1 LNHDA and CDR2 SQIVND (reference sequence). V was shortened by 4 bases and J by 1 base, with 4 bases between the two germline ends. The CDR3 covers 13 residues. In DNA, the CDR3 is TGTGCCAGTAGTAACGGGAACACCGGGGAGCTGTTTTTT. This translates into CASSNGNTGELFF.

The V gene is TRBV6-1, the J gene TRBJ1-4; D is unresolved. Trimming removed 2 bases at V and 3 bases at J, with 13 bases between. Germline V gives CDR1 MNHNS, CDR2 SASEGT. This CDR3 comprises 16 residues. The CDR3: CASSEYRTRPNEKLFF. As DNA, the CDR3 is TGTGCCAGCAGTGAATACAGAACGAGACCTAATGAAAAACTGTTTTTT.

Here the CDR3 DNA reads TGTGCCAGCAGTCCCTTCTTGGGGGAGCTGTTTTTT. This encodes CASSPFLGELFF. The rearrangement joins TRBV28 to TRBJ2-2, with D unresolved. The V gene's germline CDR1 is MDHEN and CDR2 SYDVKM. This CDR3 region has 12 residues. V was pared by 5 bases and J by 8 bases, with 9 bases between.

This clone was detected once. The DNA for the CDR3 is TGTGCCAGCAGGCTACTAGCGGGGGCTACCGGGGAGCTGTTTTTT. Protein: CASRLLAGATGELFF. The chain joins TRBV2 to TRBJ2-2, with 11 bases aligning to TRBD2. V shed 6 bases, J shed 5 bases, and the junction held 5 bases outside the gene matches. This CDR3 spans 15 amino acids. Germline-derived CDR1 and CDR2 are SNHLY and FYNNEI. The variable domain in full, completed from reference TRBV2 and TRBJ2-2, reads EPEVTQTPSHQVTQMGQEVILRCVPISNHLYFYWYRQILGQKVEFLVSFYNNEISEKSEIFDDQFSVERPDGSNFTLKIRSTKLEDSAMYFCASRLLAGATGELFFGEGSRLTVL.

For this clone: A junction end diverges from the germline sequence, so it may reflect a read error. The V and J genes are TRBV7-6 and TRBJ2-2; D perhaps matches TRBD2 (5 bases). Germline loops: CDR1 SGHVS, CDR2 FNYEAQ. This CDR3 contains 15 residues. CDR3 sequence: CASSMLAANAGELFF. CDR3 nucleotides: TGTGCCAGCAGTATGCTAGCAGCGAACGCCGGGGAGCTGTTTTTT.

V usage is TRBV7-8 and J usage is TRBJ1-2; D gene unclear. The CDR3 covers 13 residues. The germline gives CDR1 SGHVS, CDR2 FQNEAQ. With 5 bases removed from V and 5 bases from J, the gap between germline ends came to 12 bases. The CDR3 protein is CASSRAQDYGYTF. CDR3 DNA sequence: TGTGCCAGCAGCCGGGCCCAGGATTATGGCTACACCTTC.

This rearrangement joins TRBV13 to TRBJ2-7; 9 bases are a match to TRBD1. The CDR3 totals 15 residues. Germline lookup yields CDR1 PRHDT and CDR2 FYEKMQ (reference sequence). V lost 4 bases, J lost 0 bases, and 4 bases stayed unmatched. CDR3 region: CASSSQGALSYEQYF. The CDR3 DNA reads TGTGCCAGCAGCTCACAGGGGGCTCTCTCCTACGAGCAGTACTTC.

CDR3 nucleotide sequence: TGTGCCAGCAGTAAAACAGGGTTCGAAAAACTGTTTTTT. This gives the protein CASSKTGFEKLFF. The chain employs TRBV27 and TRBJ1-4, with D possibly matching TRBD1 (6 bases). This CDR3 has 13 residues. The germline V gene encodes CDR1 MNHEY and CDR2 SMNVEV (reference sequence). V lost 5 bases to trimming and J lost 8 bases, with 12 bases between them.

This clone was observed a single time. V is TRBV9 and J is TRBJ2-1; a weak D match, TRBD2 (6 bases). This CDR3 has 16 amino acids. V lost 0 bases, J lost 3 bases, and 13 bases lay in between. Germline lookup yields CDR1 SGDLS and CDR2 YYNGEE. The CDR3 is CASSVEAWGLYNEQFF. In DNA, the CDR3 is TGTGCCAGCAGCGTAGAAGCTTGGGGACTCTACAATGAGCAGTTCTTC.

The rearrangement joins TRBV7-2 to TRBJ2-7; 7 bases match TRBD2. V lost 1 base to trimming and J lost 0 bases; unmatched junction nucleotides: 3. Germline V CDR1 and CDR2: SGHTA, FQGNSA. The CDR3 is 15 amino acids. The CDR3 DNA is TGTGCCAGCAGCTTAGAGGGACTATCCTCCTACGAGCAGTACTTC. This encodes CASSLEGLSSYEQYF.

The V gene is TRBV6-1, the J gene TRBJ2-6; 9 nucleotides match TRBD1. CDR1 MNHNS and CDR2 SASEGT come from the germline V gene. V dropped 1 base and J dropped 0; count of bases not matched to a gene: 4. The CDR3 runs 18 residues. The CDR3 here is CASSEGGTGSSGANVLTF. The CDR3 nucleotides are TGTGCCAGCAGTGAAGGGGGGACAGGGTCCTCTGGGGCCAACGTCCTGACTTTC.

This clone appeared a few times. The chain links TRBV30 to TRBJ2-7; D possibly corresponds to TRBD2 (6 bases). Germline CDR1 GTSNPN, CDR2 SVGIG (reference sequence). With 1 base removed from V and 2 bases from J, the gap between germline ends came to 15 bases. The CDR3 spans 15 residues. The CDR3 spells CAWSDGSGLPYEQYF. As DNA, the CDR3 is TGTGCCTGGAGTGATGGGTCCGGACTACCCTACGAGCAGTACTTC.

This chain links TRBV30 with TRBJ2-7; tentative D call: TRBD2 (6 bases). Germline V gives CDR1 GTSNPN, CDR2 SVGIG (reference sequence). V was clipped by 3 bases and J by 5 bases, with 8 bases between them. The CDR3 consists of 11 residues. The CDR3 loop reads CAWRRENEQYF. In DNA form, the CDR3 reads TGTGCCTGGAGACGGGAGAACGAGCAGTACTTC.

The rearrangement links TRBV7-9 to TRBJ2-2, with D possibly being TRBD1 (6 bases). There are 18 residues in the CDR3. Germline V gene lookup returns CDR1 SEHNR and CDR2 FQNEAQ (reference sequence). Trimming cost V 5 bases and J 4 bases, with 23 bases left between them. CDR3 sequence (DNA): TGTGCCAGCAGCGGGGACGTGGCAGGGGCGCATGTCACCGGGGAGCTGTTTTTT. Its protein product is CASSGDVAGAHVTGELFF.

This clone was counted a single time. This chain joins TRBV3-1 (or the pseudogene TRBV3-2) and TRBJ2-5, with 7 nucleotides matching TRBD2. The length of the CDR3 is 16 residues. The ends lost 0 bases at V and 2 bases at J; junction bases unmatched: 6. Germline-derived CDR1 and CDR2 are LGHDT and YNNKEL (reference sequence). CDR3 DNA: TGTGCCAGCAGCCAAGATCTAGCGGCGGGGCAAGAGACCCAGTACTTC. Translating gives CASSQDLAAGQETQYF.

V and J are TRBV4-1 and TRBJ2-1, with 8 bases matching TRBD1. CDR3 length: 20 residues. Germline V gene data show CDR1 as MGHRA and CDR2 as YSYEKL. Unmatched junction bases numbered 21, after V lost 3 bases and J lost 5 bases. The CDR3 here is CASSHRDRRVAVERDNEQFF. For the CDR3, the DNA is TGCGCCAGCAGCCACCGGGACAGGCGAGTAGCGGTCGAGAGAGACAATGAGCAGTTCTTC.

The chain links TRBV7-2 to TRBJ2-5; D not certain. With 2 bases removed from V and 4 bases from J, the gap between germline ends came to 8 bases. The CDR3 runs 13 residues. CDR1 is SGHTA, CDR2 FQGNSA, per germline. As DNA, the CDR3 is TGTGCCAGCAGCTTAAACTCCGGAGAGACCCAGTACTTC. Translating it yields CASSLNSGETQYF. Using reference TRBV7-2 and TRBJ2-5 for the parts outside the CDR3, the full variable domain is GAGVSQSPSNKVTEKGKDVELRCDPISGHTALYWYRQSLGQGLEFLIYFQGNSAPDKSGLPSDRFSAERTGGSVSTLTIQRTQQEDSAVYLCASSLNSGETQYFGPGTRLLVL.

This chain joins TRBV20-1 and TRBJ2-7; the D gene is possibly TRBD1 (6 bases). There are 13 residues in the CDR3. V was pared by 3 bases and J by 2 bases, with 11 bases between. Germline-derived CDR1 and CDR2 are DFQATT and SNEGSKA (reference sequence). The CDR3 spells CSASPGGAYEQYF. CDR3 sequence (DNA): TGCAGTGCTAGTCCTGGGGGCGCCTACGAGCAGTACTTC.

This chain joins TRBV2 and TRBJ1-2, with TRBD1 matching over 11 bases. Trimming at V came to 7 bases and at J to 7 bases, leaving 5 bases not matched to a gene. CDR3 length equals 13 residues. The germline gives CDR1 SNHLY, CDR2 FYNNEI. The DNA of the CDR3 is TGTGCCAGCACCCGGACAGGGGGCGTTGGCTACACCTTC. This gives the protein CASTRTGGVGYTF.

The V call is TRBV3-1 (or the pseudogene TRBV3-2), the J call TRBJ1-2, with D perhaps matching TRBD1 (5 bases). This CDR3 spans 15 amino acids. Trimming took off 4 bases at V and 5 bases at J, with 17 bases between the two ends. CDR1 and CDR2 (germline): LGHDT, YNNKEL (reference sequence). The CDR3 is CASSPQLRELYGYTF. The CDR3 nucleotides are TGTGCCAGCAGCCCTCAGCTCAGGGAACTGTATGGCTACACCTTC.

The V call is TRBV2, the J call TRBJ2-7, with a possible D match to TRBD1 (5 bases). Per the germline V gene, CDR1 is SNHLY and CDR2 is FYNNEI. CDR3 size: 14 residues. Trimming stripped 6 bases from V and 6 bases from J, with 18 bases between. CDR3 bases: TGTGCCAGCAGGGCAGGATACAGGAACGGCGAGCAGTACTTC. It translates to CASRAGYRNGEQYF.